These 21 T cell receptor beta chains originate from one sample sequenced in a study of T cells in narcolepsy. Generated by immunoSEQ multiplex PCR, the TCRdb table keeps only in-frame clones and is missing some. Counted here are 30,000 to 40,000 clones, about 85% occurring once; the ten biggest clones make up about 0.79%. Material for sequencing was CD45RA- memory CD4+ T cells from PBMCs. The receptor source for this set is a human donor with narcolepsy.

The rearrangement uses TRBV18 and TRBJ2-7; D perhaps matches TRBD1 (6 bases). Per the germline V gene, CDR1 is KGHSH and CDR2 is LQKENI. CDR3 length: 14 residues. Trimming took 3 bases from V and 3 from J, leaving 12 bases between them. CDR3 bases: TGTGCCAGCTCACCGGCGACAGGCAACTACGAGCAGTACTTC. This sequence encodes CASSPATGNYEQYF.

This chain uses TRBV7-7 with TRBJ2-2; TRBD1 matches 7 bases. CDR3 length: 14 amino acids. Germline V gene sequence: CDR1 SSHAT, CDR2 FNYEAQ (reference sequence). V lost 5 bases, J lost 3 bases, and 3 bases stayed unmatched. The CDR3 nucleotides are TGTGCCAGCAGCCTAGACAGGGACACCGGGGAGCTGTTTTTT. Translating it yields CASSLDRDTGELFF.

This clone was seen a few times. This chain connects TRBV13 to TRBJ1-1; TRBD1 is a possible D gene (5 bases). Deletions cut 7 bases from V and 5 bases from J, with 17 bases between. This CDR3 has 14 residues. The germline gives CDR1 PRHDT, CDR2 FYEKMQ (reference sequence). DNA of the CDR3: TGTGCCAGCACACGCCAGACAGTGACAACTGAAGCTTTCTTT. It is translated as CASTRQTVTTEAFF. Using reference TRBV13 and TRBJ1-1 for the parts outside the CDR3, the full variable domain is AAGVIQSPRHLIKEKRETATLKCYPIPRHDTVYWYQQGPGQDPQFLISFYEKMQSDKGSIPDRFSAQQFSDYHSELNMSSLELGDSALYFCASTRQTVTTEAFFGQGTRLTVV.

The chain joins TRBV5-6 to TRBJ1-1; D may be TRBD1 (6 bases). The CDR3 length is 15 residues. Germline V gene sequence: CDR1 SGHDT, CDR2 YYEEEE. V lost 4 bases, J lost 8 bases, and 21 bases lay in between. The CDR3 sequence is CASSQPTRGETEAFF. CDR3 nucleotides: TGTGCCAGCAGCCAACCTACGAGGGGGGAGACCGAAGCTTTCTTT.

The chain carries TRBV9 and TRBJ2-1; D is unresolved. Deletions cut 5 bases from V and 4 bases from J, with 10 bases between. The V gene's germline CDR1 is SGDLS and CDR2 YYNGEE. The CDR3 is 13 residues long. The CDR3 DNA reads TGTGCCAGCAGTAAAGACATATACAATGAGCAGTTCTTC. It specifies CASSKDIYNEQFF.

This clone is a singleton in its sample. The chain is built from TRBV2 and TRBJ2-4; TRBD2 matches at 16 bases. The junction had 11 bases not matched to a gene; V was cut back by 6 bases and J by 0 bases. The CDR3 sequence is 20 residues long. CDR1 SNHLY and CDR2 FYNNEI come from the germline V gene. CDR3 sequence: CASRRGLAGGPGLAKNIQYF. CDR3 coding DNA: TGTGCCAGCAGGAGGGGACTAGCGGGGGGGCCCGGATTAGCCAAAAACATTCAGTACTTC.

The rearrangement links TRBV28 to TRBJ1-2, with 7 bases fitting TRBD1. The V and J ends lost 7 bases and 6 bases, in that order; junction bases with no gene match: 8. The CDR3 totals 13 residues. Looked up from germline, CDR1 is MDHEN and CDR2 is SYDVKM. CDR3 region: CASITQGGDGYTF. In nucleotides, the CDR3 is TGTGCCAGCATCACCCAGGGGGGGGATGGCTACACCTTC.

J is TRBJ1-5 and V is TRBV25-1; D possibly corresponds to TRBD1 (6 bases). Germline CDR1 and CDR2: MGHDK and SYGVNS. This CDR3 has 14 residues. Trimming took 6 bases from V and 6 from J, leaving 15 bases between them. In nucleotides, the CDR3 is TGTGCCAGCAGCTTGACAGGCATAAGTCAGCCCCAGCATTTT. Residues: CASSLTGISQPQHF. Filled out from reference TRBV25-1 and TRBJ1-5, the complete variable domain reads EADIYQTPRYLVIGTGKKITLECSQTMGHDKMYWYQQDPGMELHLIHYSYGVNSTEKGDLSSESTVSRIRTEHFPLTLESARPSHTSQYLCASSLTGISQPQHFGDGTRLSIL.

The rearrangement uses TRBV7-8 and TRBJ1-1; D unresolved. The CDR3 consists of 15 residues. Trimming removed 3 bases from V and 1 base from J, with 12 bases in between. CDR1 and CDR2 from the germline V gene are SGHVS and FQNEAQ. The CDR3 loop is CASSLGGWANTEAFF. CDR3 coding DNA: TGTGCCAGCAGCTTGGGAGGATGGGCGAACACTGAAGCTTTCTTT.

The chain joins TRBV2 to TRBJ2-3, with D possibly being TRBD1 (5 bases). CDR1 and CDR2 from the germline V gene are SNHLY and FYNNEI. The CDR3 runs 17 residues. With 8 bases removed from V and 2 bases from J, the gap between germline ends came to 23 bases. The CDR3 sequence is CASLGFGAAAATDTQYF. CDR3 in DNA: TGTGCCAGCTTGGGCTTTGGGGCGGCGGCAGCCACAGATACGCAGTATTTT.

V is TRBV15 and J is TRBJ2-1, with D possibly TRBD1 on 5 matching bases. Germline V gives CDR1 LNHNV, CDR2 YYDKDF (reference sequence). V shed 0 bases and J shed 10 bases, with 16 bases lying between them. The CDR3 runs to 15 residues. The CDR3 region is CATSRDGQGVREQFF. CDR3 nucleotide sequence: TGTGCCACCAGCAGAGATGGTCAGGGCGTACGGGAGCAGTTCTTC. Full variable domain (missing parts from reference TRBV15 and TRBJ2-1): DAMVIQNPRYQVTQFGKPVTLSCSQTLNHNVMYWYQQKSSQAPKLLFHYYDKDFNNEADTPDNFQSRRPNTSFCFLDIRSPGLGDTAMYLCATSRDGQGVREQFFGPGTRLTVL.

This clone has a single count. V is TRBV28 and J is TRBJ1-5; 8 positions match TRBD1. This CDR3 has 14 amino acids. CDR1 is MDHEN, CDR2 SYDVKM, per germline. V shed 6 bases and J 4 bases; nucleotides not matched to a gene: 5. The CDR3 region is CASSKQGGNQPQHF. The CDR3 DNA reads TGTGCCAGCAGCAAACAGGGGGGGAATCAGCCCCAGCATTTT.

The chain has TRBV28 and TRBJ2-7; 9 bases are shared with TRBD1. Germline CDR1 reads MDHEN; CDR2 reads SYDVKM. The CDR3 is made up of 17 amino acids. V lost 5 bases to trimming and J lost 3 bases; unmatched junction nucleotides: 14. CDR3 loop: CASSAYPRGQGGYEQYF. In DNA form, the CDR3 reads TGTGCCAGCAGTGCGTATCCCCGGGGACAGGGTGGCTACGAGCAGTACTTC.

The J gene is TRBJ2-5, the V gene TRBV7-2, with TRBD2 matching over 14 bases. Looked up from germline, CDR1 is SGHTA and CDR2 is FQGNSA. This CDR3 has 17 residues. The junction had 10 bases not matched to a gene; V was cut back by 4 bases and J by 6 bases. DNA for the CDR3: TGTGCCAGCAGCTCCGGGACTAGCGGGGGACTAAGGAAGACCCAGTACTTC. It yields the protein CASSSGTSGGLRKTQYF.

CDR3 DNA sequence: TGTGCTACGTCAGAAGGAAAGTACGAGCAGTACTTC. As protein: CATSEGKYEQYF. The V gene is TRBV19, the J gene TRBJ2-7; D is uncertain. This CDR3 comprises 12 residues. The germline CDR1 and CDR2 sequences are LNHDA and SQIVND (reference sequence).

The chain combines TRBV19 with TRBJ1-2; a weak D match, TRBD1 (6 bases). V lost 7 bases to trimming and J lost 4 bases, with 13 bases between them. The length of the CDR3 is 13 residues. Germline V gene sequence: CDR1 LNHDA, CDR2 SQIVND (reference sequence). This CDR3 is CASTRGGPYGYTF. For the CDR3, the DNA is TGTGCCAGTACTAGGGGGGGGCCCTATGGCTACACCTTC.

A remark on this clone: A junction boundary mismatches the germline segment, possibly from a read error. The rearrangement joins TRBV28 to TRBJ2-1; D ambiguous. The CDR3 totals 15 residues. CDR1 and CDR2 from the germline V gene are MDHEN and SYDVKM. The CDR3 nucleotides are TGTGCCGGCAGTCTCGCCCCTACACGGTACAATGAGCAGTTCTTC. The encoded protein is CAGSLAPTRYNEQFF.

The CDR3 is CASLKTGGTYNEQFF. The CDR3 DNA follows: TGTGCCAGCTTAAAGACAGGGGGCACCTACAATGAGCAGTTCTTC. This chain connects TRBV7-2 to TRBJ2-1; 10 bases align to TRBD1. V trimming: 8 bases; J trimming: 2 bases; junction bases outside the gene matches: 6. Looked up from germline, CDR1 is SGHTA and CDR2 is FQGNSA. The CDR3 covers 15 residues.

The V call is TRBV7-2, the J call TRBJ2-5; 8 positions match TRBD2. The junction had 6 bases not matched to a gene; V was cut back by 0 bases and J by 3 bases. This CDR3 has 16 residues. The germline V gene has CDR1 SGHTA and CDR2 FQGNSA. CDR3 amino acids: CASSLALRGAKETQYF. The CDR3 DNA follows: TGTGCCAGCAGCTTAGCTTTGCGGGGGGCAAAAGAGACCCAGTACTTC.

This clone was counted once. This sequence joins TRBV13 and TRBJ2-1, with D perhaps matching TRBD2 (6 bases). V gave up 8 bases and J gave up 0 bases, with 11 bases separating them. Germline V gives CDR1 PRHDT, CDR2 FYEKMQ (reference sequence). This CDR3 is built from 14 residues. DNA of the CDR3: TGTGCCAGCCAAGCGGGCCGCTCCTACAATGAGCAGTTCTTC. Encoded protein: CASQAGRSYNEQFF.

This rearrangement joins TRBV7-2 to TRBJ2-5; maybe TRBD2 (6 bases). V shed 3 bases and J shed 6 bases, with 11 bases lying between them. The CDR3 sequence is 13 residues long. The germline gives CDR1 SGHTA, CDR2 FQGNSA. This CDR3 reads CASSLDGGKTQYF. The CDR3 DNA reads TGTGCCAGCAGCTTGGACGGAGGGAAGACCCAGTACTTC. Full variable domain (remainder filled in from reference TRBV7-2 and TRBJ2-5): GAGVSQSPSNKVTEKGKDVELRCDPISGHTALYWYRQSLGQGLEFLIYFQGNSAPDKSGLPSDRFSAERTGGSVSTLTIQRTQQEDSAVYLCASSLDGGKTQYFGPGTRLLVL.